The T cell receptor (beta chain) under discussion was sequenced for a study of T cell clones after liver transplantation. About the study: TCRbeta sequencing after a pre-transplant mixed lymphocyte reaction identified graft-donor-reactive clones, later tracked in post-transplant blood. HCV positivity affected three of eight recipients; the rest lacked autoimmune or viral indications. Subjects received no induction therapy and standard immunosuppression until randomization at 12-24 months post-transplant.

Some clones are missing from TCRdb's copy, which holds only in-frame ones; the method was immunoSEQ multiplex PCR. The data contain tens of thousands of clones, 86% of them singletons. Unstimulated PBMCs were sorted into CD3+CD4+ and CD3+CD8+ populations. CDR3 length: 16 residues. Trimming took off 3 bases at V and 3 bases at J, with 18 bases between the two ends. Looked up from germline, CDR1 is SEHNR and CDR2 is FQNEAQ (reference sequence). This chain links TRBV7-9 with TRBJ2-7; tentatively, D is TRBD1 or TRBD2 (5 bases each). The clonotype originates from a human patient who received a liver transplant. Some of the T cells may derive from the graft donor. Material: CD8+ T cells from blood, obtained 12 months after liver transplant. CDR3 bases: TGTGCCAGCAGCTTCGATGAGGGGAGTCTCCTCTACGAGCAGTACTTC. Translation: CASSFDEGSLLYEQYF.